These 22 T cell receptor beta chains share one sample of origin, sequenced in a study of T cells in Graves' hyperthyroidism and ophthalmopathy. There were TCR beta CDR3 regions amplified from RNA transcripts. TCR CDR3 regions were first amplified by RT-PCR with HTBI primers. TCRdb re-analysed the multiplex PCR reads in MiXCR, keeping a single row per CDR3 protein. Here the sample spans about 690,000 distinct CDR3 sequences, roughly a sixth being singletons. Sequencing was done on a sample of blood. The receptors were gathered from a man aged 50-60 years with Graves' hyperthyroidism.

The V call is TRBV5-1, the J call TRBJ2-2; 8 bases match TRBD1. Looked up from germline, CDR1 is SGHRS and CDR2 is YFSETQ. V shed 4 bases, J shed 4 bases, and the junction held 9 bases outside the gene matches. The CDR3 loop spans 16 amino acids. Written as DNA, the CDR3 is TGCGCCAGCAGCCTCCAGGGGGCAGGTGGCACCGGGGAGCTGTTTTTT. Translation gives CASSLQGAGGTGELFF.

At least ten counts were recorded for this clonotype. The rearrangement joins TRBV10-3 to TRBJ2-3; 7 positions match TRBD2. The V segment lost 3 bases and the J segment 6 bases; nucleotides outside the gene matches: 6. The length of the CDR3 is 14 residues. Germline V gene lookup returns CDR1 ENHRY and CDR2 SYGVKD. The CDR3, as DNA: TGTGCCATCAGTGATAGACTAGCAGGGGATACGCAGTATTTT. Translating it yields CAISDRLAGDTQYF.

This clonotype was seen more than once but under ten times. V gene TRBV19 combines with J gene TRBJ1-1, with a possible D match to TRBD1 (5 bases). CDR1 is LNHDA, CDR2 SQIVND, per germline (reference sequence). Trimming took off 10 bases at V and 4 bases at J, with 22 bases between the two ends. The CDR3 length is 15 residues. The CDR3 sequence: CATRPGRGKSTEAFF. Written as DNA, the CDR3 is TGTGCCACCCGGCCTGGGAGGGGCAAAAGCACTGAAGCTTTCTTT. Combining the CDR3 with reference TRBV19 and TRBJ1-1 gives the whole variable domain DGGITQSPKYLFRKEGQNVTLSCEQNLNHDAMYWYRQDPGQGLRLIYYSQIVNDFQKGDIAEGYSVSREKKESFPLTVTSAQKNPTAFYLCATRPGRGKSTEAFFGQGTRLTVV.

This clonotype was counted ten times or more. The J gene is TRBJ2-1, the V gene TRBV3-1, with no clear D. Germline loops: CDR1 LGHDT, CDR2 YNNKEL (reference sequence). V shed 0 bases and J shed 9 bases, with 15 bases lying between them. The CDR3 runs 15 residues. Written as DNA, the CDR3 is TGTGCCAGCAGCCAAGATACCCGCCGGAGTGTTGAGCAGTTCTTC. It translates to CASSQDTRRSVEQFF.

This clonotype was detected a few times. The chain joins TRBV27 to TRBJ2-7; tentative D call: TRBD1 (6 bases). V shed 2 bases and J shed 5 bases, with 16 bases lying between them. This CDR3 is built from 15 residues. CDR1 and CDR2 (germline): MNHEY, SMNVEV (reference sequence). CDR3 coding DNA: TGTGCCAGCAGTTTAGATGGGGGCTGGCTGGACGAGCAGTACTTC. Protein sequence: CASSLDGGWLDEQYF.

V is TRBV12-3 or TRBV12-4 and J is TRBJ1-4; D call uncertain. Trimming removed 6 bases from V and 8 bases from J, with 19 bases in between. This CDR3 is built from 15 residues. The DNA for the CDR3 is TGTGCCAGCAGCCGCCCCCAGGCGACGGGGGAAAAACTGTTTTTT. It yields the protein CASSRPQATGEKLFF.

This clonotype was found many times. The CDR3 nucleotides read TGTGCCTGGGATACAGGGGTTGGCACTGAAGCTTTCTTT. This sequence encodes CAWDTGVGTEAFF. The chain has TRBV30 and TRBJ1-1, with 7 bases aligning to TRBD1. Trimming took 5 bases from V and 4 from J; bases not matched to a gene: 7. Germline V lookup: CDR1 GTSNPN, CDR2 SVGIG (reference sequence). The CDR3 runs 13 residues.

There are a few counts of this clonotype. CDR3 region: CASMRGDTDTQYF. In DNA, the CDR3 is TGCGCCAGCATGAGGGGTGACACAGATACGCAGTATTTT. This chain joins TRBV5-1 and TRBJ2-3; the D gene could be TRBD1 or TRBD2 (5 bases each). The CDR3 runs to 13 residues. Trimming stripped 6 bases from V and 2 bases from J, with 10 bases between. CDR1 and CDR2 from the germline V gene are SGHRS and YFSETQ.

This chain uses TRBV7-6 with TRBJ2-1; D gene ambiguous. The length of the CDR3 is 17 residues. Germline V CDR1 and CDR2: SGHVS, FNYEAQ. V gave up 5 bases and J gave up 0 bases, with 17 bases separating them. This CDR3 is CASSQEKYQSSYNEQFF. The CDR3 region has the DNA TGTGCCAGCAGCCAAGAAAAGTATCAAAGCTCCTACAATGAGCAGTTCTTC.

V and J are TRBV5-1 and TRBJ2-7; TRBD1 aligns across 8 bases. Germline CDR1 is SGHRS and CDR2 is YFSETQ. J lost 5 bases, V lost 3 bases, and 4 bases had no gene match. This CDR3 has 13 amino acids. The CDR3 DNA is TGCGCCAGCAGCTCCAGGGGGCTGAACGAGCAGTACTTC. Its protein product is CASSSRGLNEQYF.

This clonotype appeared many times. This chain uses TRBV28 with TRBJ2-7, with unresolved D. Germline CDR1 and CDR2: MDHEN and SYDVKM. Trimming pared 4 bases from V and 2 bases from J, leaving 15 bases between. This CDR3 spans 15 amino acids. The CDR3 loop reads CASSSNIDGPYEQYF. CDR3 nucleotide sequence: TGTGCCAGCAGTTCCAATATTGACGGTCCCTACGAGCAGTACTTC.

This clonotype was counted only a few times. The V call is TRBV19, the J call TRBJ1-1; D uncertain. The CDR3 loop spans 15 amino acids. Trimming removed 1 base at V and 0 bases at J, with 9 bases between. From germline, CDR1 is LNHDA and CDR2 SQIVND (reference sequence). The CDR3 DNA is TGTGCCAGTAGTATAGTAGGAGAAGTGAACACTGAAGCTTTCTTT. It codes for CASSIVGEVNTEAFF.

V gene TRBV9 combines with J gene TRBJ2-7; tentatively, D is TRBD1 (5 bases). Trimming removed 2 bases at V and 7 bases at J, with 13 bases between. The CDR3 contains 13 residues. Germline loops: CDR1 SGDLS, CDR2 YYNGEE. Here the CDR3 reads CASSVGLQSEQYF. CDR3 DNA sequence: TGTGCCAGCAGCGTGGGGCTCCAAAGTGAGCAGTACTTC.

This clonotype has just a few counts. V and J are TRBV6-1 and TRBJ2-5; no firm D call. V lost 5 bases, J lost 5 bases, and 12 bases lay in between. In germline, CDR1 is MNHNS, CDR2 SASEGT. CDR3 length: 13 residues. CDR3 residues: CASSYGARETQYF. The CDR3 DNA is TGTGCCAGCAGTTATGGAGCACGGGAGACCCAGTACTTC.

This clonotype has just a few counts. The chain carries TRBV2 and TRBJ2-1; D is undetermined. CDR3 length: 13 amino acids. V was clipped by 1 base and J by 4 bases, with 5 bases between them. The germline CDR1 and CDR2 sequences are SNHLY and FYNNEI. CDR3 protein: CASSEVSYNEQFF. The DNA of the CDR3 is TGTGCCAGCAGTGAAGTTTCTTACAATGAGCAGTTCTTC.

There are a few counts of this clonotype. A single base separates this from a much larger clone, so it may be a read error. V usage is TRBV12-3 or TRBV12-4 and J usage is TRBJ2-5, with 9 bases that match TRBD2. Unmatched junction bases numbered 8, after V lost 5 bases and J lost 4 bases. The CDR3 totals 15 residues. CDR3 in amino acids: CASSLGLARRETQYF. In nucleotides, the CDR3 is TGTGCCAGCAGTCTCGGACTAGCGAGACGAGAGACCCAGTACTTC.

With regard to this clonotype: A junction boundary mismatches the germline segment, possibly from a read error. The chain carries TRBV7-8 and TRBJ2-1, with 10 bases lining up with TRBD2. Germline lookup yields CDR1 SGHVS and CDR2 FQNEAQ. This CDR3 spans 20 amino acids. The CDR3 spells CASSHARDTSGRAPYDEQFF. CDR3 coding DNA: TGTGCCAGCAGTCACGCGAGGGATACCAGCGGGAGGGCCCCCTACGATGAGCAGTTCTTC.

This clonotype was recorded only once. The chain uses TRBV28 and TRBJ1-5; unclear D gene. The V end was cut by 7 bases, the J end by 6 bases, with 13 bases between. The length of the CDR3 is 13 residues. CDR1 is MDHEN, CDR2 SYDVKM, per germline. The CDR3: CASITQSLQPQHF. DNA of the CDR3: TGTGCCAGCATTACTCAGTCCCTTCAGCCCCAGCATTTT.

The V and J genes are TRBV7-9 and TRBJ2-7; tentative D call: TRBD2 (6 bases). In germline, CDR1 is SEHNR, CDR2 FQNEAQ (reference sequence). V lost 4 bases to trimming and J lost 3 bases, with 13 bases between them. This CDR3 contains 14 residues. The CDR3, as DNA: TGTGCCAGCAGCTCCGGGGGACGGGGCTACGAGCAGTACTTC. Translation gives CASSSGGRGYEQYF.

This clonotype turned up a few times. A much larger clone differs by one base, so this may be a read error. The chain combines TRBV12-3 or TRBV12-4 with TRBJ2-1, with 7 bases identical to TRBD2. The CDR3 covers 14 residues. For the CDR3, the DNA is TGTGCCAGCAGTGTAGCGGGCGAGTACAATGAGCAGTTCTTC. Translating gives CASSVAGEYNEQFF.

This clonotype was recorded at least ten times. DNA for the CDR3: TGTGCCAGCAGTTTGGTAGGGGTGAACTCTGGAAACACCATATATTTT. Residues: CASSLVGVNSGNTIYF. The chain uses TRBV28 and TRBJ1-3; maybe TRBD1 (5 bases). There are 16 residues in the CDR3. Between the trimmed V and J ends, which lost 3 bases and 0 bases, there was a span of 12 bases. Germline CDR1 reads MDHEN; CDR2 reads SYDVKM.

As to this clonotype: This may come from a read error, since a much larger clone is one base off. This chain links TRBV10-3 with TRBJ2-7; D gene ambiguous. Germline V CDR1 and CDR2: ENHRY, SYGVKD. This CDR3 has 14 amino acids. V lost 10 bases and J 5 bases, leaving 21 bases between the germline ends. The CDR3 protein is CATGPQTVAHEQYF. CDR3 nucleotides: TGTGCCACCGGGCCCCAGACGGTCGCCCACGAGCAGTACTTC.